This T cell receptor beta chain was retrieved from a study of OX40 agonist ivuxolimab in advanced cancers. The protocol was immunoSEQ multiplex PCR, while the TCRdb copy is restricted to in-frame clones and leaves out a portion. The sample has under 85,000 clones, nearly 95% seen once. This CDR3 is built from 14 residues. The V and J ends lost 0 bases and 7 bases respectively, with 10 bases between them. The V gene's germline CDR1 is LNHDA and CDR2 SQIVND (reference sequence). This clone has just one count. No antigen is known for it. Notes on the study in general: Among expanded peripheral T cells, antigen specificity went undetermined.

V is TRBV19 and J is TRBJ1-5; D gene unclear. The sequence derives from an adult with an advanced solid tumor such as melanoma, head and neck, liver or kidney cancer. Sample: CD4+ or CD8+ T cells sorted from blood, taken in a trial of the OX40 agonist ivuxolimab. The CDR3 protein is CASSIDNAGQPQHF. CDR3 bases: TGTGCCAGTAGTATAGATAATGCGGGCCAGCCCCAGCATTTT.